Only a few counts were recorded for the clone carrying this T cell receptor beta chain. Its antigen is not known. These data are taken from a study of CD8 T cells in ankylosing spondylitis. The CDR3 is 14 residues long. The V gene's germline CDR1 is LGHDT and CDR2 YNNKEL (reference sequence). Trimming took off 3 bases at V and 8 bases at J, with 11 bases between the two ends. General observations from the study: It appeared that ankylosing spondylitis blood was characterized by a TCR beta motif of under ten highly homologous variants.

Using its own MiXCR run on the 5' RACE reads, TCRdb lists one record per CDR3 protein. The table has 350,000 to 550,000 distinct CDR3 sequences, 26% seen once. The clonotype originates from a male donor with ankylosing spondylitis. The sample comprised blood, either unsorted or a sorted T cell fraction (not recorded which). The chain carries TRBV3-1 and TRBJ1-6; no definite D call. CDR3 protein: CASSHHGGDSPLHF. The CDR3 DNA reads as TGTGCCAGCAGCCATCATGGTGGGGATTCACCCCTCCACTTT.